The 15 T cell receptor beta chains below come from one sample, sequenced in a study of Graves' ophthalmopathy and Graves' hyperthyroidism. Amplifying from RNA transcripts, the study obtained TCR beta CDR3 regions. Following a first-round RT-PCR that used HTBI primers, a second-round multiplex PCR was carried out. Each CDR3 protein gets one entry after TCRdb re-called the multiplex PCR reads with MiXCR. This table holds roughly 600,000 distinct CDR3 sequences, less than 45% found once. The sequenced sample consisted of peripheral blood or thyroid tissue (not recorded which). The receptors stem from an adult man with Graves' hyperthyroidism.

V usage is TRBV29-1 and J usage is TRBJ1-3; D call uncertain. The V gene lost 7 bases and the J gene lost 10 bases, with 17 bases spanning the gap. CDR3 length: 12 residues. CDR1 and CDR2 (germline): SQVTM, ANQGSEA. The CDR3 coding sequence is TGCAGCGGCGCAAACAATGGGGTAACCATATATTTT. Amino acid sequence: CSGANNGVTIYF.

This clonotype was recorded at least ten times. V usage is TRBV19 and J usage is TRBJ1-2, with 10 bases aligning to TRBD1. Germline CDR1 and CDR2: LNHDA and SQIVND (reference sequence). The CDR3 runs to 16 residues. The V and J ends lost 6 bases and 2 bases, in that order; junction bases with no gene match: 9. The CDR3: CASRGVRDRGNYGYTF. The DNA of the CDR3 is TGTGCCAGTAGGGGGGTCCGGGACAGGGGCAACTATGGCTACACCTTC. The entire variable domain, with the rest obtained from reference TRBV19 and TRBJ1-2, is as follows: DGGITQSPKYLFRKEGQNVTLSCEQNLNHDAMYWYRQDPGQGLRLIYYSQIVNDFQKGDIAEGYSVSREKKESFPLTVTSAQKNPTAFYLCASRGVRDRGNYGYTFGSGTRLTVV.

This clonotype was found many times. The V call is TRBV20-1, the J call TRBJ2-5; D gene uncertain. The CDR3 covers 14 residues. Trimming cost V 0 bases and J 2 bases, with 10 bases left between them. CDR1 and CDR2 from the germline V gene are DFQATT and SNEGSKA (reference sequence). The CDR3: CSARDIRSQETQYF. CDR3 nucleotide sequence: TGCAGTGCTAGAGATATTCGGAGTCAAGAGACCCAGTACTTC.

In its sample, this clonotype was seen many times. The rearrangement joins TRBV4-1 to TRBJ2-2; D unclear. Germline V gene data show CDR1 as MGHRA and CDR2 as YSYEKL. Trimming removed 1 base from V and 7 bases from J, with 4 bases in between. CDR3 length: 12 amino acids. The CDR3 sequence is CASSQGGGELFF. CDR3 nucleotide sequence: TGCGCCAGCAGCCAAGGTGGCGGGGAGCTGTTTTTT.

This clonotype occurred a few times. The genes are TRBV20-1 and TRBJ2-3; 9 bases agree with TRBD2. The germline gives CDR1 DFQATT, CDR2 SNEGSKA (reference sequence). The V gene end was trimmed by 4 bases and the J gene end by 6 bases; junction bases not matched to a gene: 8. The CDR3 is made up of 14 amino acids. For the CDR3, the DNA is TGCAGTGCTAAAGGCGGGAGGGGAATCGATACGCAGTATTTT. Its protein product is CSAKGGRGIDTQYF.

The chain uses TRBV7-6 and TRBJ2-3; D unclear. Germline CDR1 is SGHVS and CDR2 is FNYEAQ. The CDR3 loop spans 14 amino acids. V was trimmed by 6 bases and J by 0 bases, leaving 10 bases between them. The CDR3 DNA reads TGTGCCAGCAGAGCAGATCCTAGCACAGATACGCAGTATTTT. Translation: CASRADPSTDTQYF.

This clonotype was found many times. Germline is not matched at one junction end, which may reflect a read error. CDR3 protein: CASRGGAATRYF. CDR3 nucleotide sequence: TGTGCCAGCAGAGGGGGGGCGGCCACCCGGTACTTC. The chain uses TRBV7-2 and TRBJ2-5; TRBD2 is a possible D gene (7 bases). The germline gives CDR1 SGHTA, CDR2 FQGNSA. The CDR3 contains 12 residues.

In DNA, the CDR3 is TGCAGCGGAGTGCCAGACATGAACACTGAAGCTTTCTTT. Its translation is CSGVPDMNTEAFF. J is TRBJ1-1 and V is TRBV29-1; D call uncertain. The CDR3 loop spans 13 amino acids. Germline assignment: CDR1 SQVTM and CDR2 ANQGSEA. Between the trimmed V and J ends, which lost 7 bases and 0 bases, there was a span of 12 bases.

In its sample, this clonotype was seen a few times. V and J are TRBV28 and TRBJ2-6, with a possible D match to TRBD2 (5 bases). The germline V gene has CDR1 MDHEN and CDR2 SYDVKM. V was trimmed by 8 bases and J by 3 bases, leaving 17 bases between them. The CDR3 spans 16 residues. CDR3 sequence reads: CASRPGGFGGANVLTF. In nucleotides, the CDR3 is TGTGCCAGCCGCCCTGGCGGGTTTGGTGGGGCCAACGTCCTGACTTTC.

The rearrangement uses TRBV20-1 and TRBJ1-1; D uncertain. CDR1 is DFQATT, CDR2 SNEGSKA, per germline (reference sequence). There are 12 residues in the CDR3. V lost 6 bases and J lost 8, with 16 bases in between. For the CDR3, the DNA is TGCAGTGCCCCGAGTCCCGGTCTAGAAGCTTTCTTT. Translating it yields CSAPSPGLEAFF.

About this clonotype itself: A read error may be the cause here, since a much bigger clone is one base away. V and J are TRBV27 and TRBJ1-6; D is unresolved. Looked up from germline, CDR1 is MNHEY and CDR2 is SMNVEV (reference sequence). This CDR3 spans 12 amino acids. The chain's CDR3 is CASRNSPGLPTF. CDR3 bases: TGTGCCAGCAGGAACAGCCCCGGGCTACCCACTTTT.

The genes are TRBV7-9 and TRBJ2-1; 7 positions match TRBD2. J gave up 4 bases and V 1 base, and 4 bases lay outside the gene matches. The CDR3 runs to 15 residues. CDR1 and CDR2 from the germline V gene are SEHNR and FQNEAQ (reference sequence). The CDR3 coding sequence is TGTGCCAGCAGCTTAGGGCTAGCGGAGTACAATGAGCAGTTCTTC. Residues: CASSLGLAEYNEQFF.

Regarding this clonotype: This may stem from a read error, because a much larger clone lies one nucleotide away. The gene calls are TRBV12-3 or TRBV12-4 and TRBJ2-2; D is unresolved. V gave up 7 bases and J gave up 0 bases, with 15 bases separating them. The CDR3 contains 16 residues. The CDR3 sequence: CASTSGYHPNTGELFF. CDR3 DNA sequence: TGTGCCAGCACAAGTGGCTACCATCCGAACACCGGGGAGCTGTTTTTT.

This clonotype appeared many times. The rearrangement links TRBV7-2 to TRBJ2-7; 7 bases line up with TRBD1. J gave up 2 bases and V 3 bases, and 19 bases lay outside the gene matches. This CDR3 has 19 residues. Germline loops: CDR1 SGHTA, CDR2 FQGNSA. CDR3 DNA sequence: TGTGCCAGCAGCTTCAGACAGGGCACCCACCGGGACCCAGCCTACGAGCAGTACTTC. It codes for CASSFRQGTHRDPAYEQYF.

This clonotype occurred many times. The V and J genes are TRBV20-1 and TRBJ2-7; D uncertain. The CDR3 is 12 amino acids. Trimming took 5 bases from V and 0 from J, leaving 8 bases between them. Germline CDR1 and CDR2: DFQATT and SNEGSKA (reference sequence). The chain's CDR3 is CSASSTSYEQYF. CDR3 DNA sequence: TGCAGTGCTTCCAGTACCTCCTACGAGCAGTACTTC.